Listed below are T cell receptor beta chains from one sample, sequenced in a study of OX40 agonist ivuxolimab in advanced cancers. Assay: immunoSEQ multiplex PCR; the TCRdb copy retains only in-frame clones and omits some. Among around 95,000 clones listed, roughly 90% were seen once. The sequenced sample was CD4+ or CD8+ T cells sorted from blood, obtained in a trial of the OX40 agonist ivuxolimab. These receptors were obtained from an adult with an advanced solid tumor such as melanoma, head and neck, liver or kidney cancer. Each CDR3 is given with its conserved first and last residue. The D gene is left open where the match is weak. Expanded clones are given a class, and other clones once, few, many or no size at all.

v_call: TRBV6-5; d_call: TRBD1; j_call: TRBJ1-5; clone_size: .; cdr3_nt: TGTGCCAGCAGTTCGGGACAGGGTGCGGGCAATCAGCCCCAGCATTTT; cdr3_aa: CASSSGQGAGNQPQHF
v_call: TRBV5-1; d_call: TRBD2; j_call: TRBJ2-2; clone_size: .; cdr3_nt: TGCGCCAGCAGCTTCCTTACTAGCGGGAGTAACACCGGGGAGCTGTTTTTT; cdr3_aa: CASSFLTSGSNTGELFF
v_call: TRBV4-2; d_call: TRBD1; j_call: TRBJ1-2; clone_size: .; cdr3_nt: TGTGCCAGCAGCCAAGGGACAGGACAAAACTATGGCTACACCTTC; cdr3_aa: CASSQGTGQNYGYTF
v_call: TRBV6-4; d_call: .; j_call: TRBJ2-2; clone_size: .; cdr3_nt: TGTGCCAGCAGTGAAGTAGGGGAGAGCACCGGGGAGCTGTTTTTT; cdr3_aa: CASSEVGESTGELFF
v_call: TRBV30; d_call: .; j_call: TRBJ2-2; clone_size: .; cdr3_nt: TGTGCCTGGAGTGTACCGGGGGGCGCGGGCACCGGGGAGCTGTTTTTT; cdr3_aa: CAWSVPGGAGTGELFF
v_call: TRBV30; d_call: TRBD1; j_call: TRBJ1-2; clone_size: once; cdr3_nt: TGTGCCTGGAAAGCAGGGGGCTCCTATGGCTACACCTTC; cdr3_aa: CAWKAGGSYGYTF
v_call: TRBV18; d_call: .; j_call: TRBJ2-5; clone_size: .; cdr3_nt: TGTGCCAGCTCACCTCGACTAGACCAAGAGACCCAGTACTTC; cdr3_aa: CASSPRLDQETQYF
v_call: TRBV7-9; d_call: .; j_call: TRBJ2-3; clone_size: .; cdr3_nt: TGTGCCAGCAGCCCGTTGGCTGCGAGAGCAGATACGCAGTATTTT; cdr3_aa: CASSPLAARADTQYF
v_call: TRBV6-1; d_call: .; j_call: TRBJ2-4; clone_size: .; cdr3_nt: TGTGCCAGCAGTGAAGCGAGCTGGGGATCGGGGAACATTCAGTACTTC; cdr3_aa: CASSEASWGSGNIQYF
v_call: TRBV11-1; d_call: .; j_call: TRBJ2-1; clone_size: .; cdr3_nt: TGTGCCAGCAGCTTAGGAAGCGCGGAGTACAATGAGCAGTTCTTC; cdr3_aa: CASSLGSAEYNEQFF
v_call: TRBV11-3; d_call: .; j_call: TRBJ1-5; clone_size: .; cdr3_nt: TGTGCCAGCAGCTTACTTAGCAGGAGCAATCAGCCTCAGCATTTT; cdr3_aa: CASSLLSRSNQPQHF
v_call: TRBV7-9; d_call: .; j_call: TRBJ2-7; clone_size: .; cdr3_nt: TGTGCCAGCAGCGGCGGGACAGTTCACTACGAGCAGTACTTC; cdr3_aa: CASSGGTVHYEQYF
v_call: TRBV19; d_call: TRBD1; j_call: TRBJ2-1; clone_size: .; cdr3_nt: TGTGCCAGTAGTATAGTCTGGACAGGGGAGAATGAGCAGTTCTTC; cdr3_aa: CASSIVWTGENEQFF
v_call: TRBV6-4; d_call: .; j_call: TRBJ1-2; clone_size: .; cdr3_nt: TGTGCCAGCAGTGACACGAAGAGGTATGGCTACACCTTC; cdr3_aa: CASSDTKRYGYTF
v_call: TRBV15; d_call: TRBD2; j_call: TRBJ2-7; clone_size: .; cdr3_nt: TGTGCCACCAGCAGAGATCGAATAGCGGGAGTATATGAGCAGTACTTC; cdr3_aa: CATSRDRIAGVYEQYF
v_call: TRBV11-1; d_call: TRBD1; j_call: TRBJ2-5; clone_size: few; cdr3_nt: TGTGCCAGCAGATTCCGGGACAGGGCACCAGAGACCCAGTACTTC; cdr3_aa: CASRFRDRAPETQYF
v_call: TRBV30; d_call: .; j_call: TRBJ1-2; clone_size: .; cdr3_nt: TGTGCCTGGAGTGTGTCCAGCTATGGCTACACCTTC; cdr3_aa: CAWSVSSYGYTF
v_call: TRBV28; d_call: .; j_call: TRBJ1-3; clone_size: .; cdr3_nt: TGTGCCAGCAGTTTAGTTTTGGGTAACAGGCGAAACCGGGACACCATATATTTT; cdr3_aa: CASSLVLGNRRNRDTIYF
v_call: TRBV18; d_call: .; j_call: TRBJ1-5; clone_size: .; cdr3_nt: TGTGCCAGCTCCCAAACTGAGCTCAATCAGCCCCAGCATTTT; cdr3_aa: CASSQTELNQPQHF
v_call: TRBV5-1; d_call: .; j_call: TRBJ1-2; clone_size: .; cdr3_nt: TGCGCCAGCAGCTTGGCAGGGGATACCTATGGCTACACCTTC; cdr3_aa: CASSLAGDTYGYTF
v_call: TRBV27; d_call: .; j_call: TRBJ2-3; clone_size: .; cdr3_nt: TGTGCCAGCAGTTCCCCGTGGGGAAAGGGGGACACAGATACGCAGTATTTT; cdr3_aa: CASSSPWGKGDTDTQYF
v_call: TRBV7-3; d_call: .; j_call: TRBJ2-3; clone_size: .; cdr3_nt: TGTGCCAGCAGCCCCCAGGGAGATACGCAGTATTTT; cdr3_aa: CASSPQGDTQYF
v_call: TRBV6-5; d_call: .; j_call: TRBJ1-6; clone_size: once; cdr3_nt: TGTGCCAGCAGTTTTGGCTATAATTCACCCCTCCACTTT; cdr3_aa: CASSFGYNSPLHF
v_call: TRBV5-6; d_call: TRBD2; j_call: TRBJ2-7; clone_size: .; cdr3_nt: TGTGCCAGCAGCTTGTTCGGGACTAGCCTTCCCCACGAGCAGTACTTC; cdr3_aa: CASSLFGTSLPHEQYF
v_call: TRBV5-1; d_call: TRBD1; j_call: TRBJ1-1; clone_size: .; cdr3_nt: TGCGCCAGCAGCCCCCAAGACAGGGGCGCCTACACTGAAGCTTTCTTT; cdr3_aa: CASSPQDRGAYTEAFF
v_call: TRBV12-5; d_call: .; j_call: TRBJ2-7; clone_size: few; cdr3_nt: TGTGCTAGTGGTTTGGTACTAGGGGACACCTTGAGGGAGCAGTACTTC; cdr3_aa: CASGLVLGDTLREQYF
v_call: TRBV30; d_call: .; j_call: TRBJ1-3; clone_size: .; cdr3_nt: TGTGCCTGGAGTGTGTCCCTGCGGTCCATGTCTGGAAACACCATATATTTT; cdr3_aa: CAWSVSLRSMSGNTIYF
v_call: TRBV6-5; d_call: .; j_call: TRBJ1-1; clone_size: .; cdr3_nt: TGTGCCAGCAGTTACGGTTTTATTGGGCGGGACACTGAAGCTTTCTTT; cdr3_aa: CASSYGFIGRDTEAFF
v_call: TRBV5-1; d_call: TRBD1; j_call: TRBJ1-2; clone_size: .; cdr3_nt: TGCGCCAGCAGCTTCCAGGGGGCAAAGGGCTACACCTTC; cdr3_aa: CASSFQGAKGYTF
v_call: TRBV7-3; d_call: .; j_call: TRBJ2-2; clone_size: .; cdr3_nt: TGTGCCAGCAGCTTAACGCGGTACACCGGGGAGCTGTTTTTT; cdr3_aa: CASSLTRYTGELFF
v_call: TRBV27; d_call: TRBD1; j_call: TRBJ1-4; clone_size: once; cdr3_nt: TGTGCCAGCAGTTTCCTCCAGGGGGCTGGGGAAAAACTGTTTTTT; cdr3_aa: CASSFLQGAGEKLFF
v_call: TRBV2; d_call: .; j_call: TRBJ2-7; clone_size: few; cdr3_nt: TGTGCCAGCAGTGACGGTCAGGTGGGGGGTGAGCAGTACTTC; cdr3_aa: CASSDGQVGGEQYF
v_call: TRBV4-1; d_call: .; j_call: TRBJ1-4; clone_size: .; cdr3_nt: TGCGCCAGCAGCCAAGATGGGCCTAAACCAAATGAAAAACTGTTTTTT; cdr3_aa: CASSQDGPKPNEKLFF
v_call: TRBV4-1; d_call: TRBD2; j_call: TRBJ2-7; clone_size: once; cdr3_nt: TGCGCCAGCAGCCAGGGGGGGACGGGAGGCTACGAGCAGTACTTC; cdr3_aa: CASSQGGTGGYEQYF
v_call: TRBV5-1; d_call: .; j_call: TRBJ2-7; clone_size: few; cdr3_nt: TGCGCCAGCAGCTTGGAACAGCACTACGAGCAGTACTTC; cdr3_aa: CASSLEQHYEQYF
v_call: TRBV19; d_call: .; j_call: TRBJ1-2; clone_size: .; cdr3_nt: TGTGCCAGTAGGACTTTCTATGGCTACACCTTC; cdr3_aa: CASRTFYGYTF
v_call: TRBV29-1; d_call: TRBD2; j_call: TRBJ2-7; clone_size: .; cdr3_nt: TGCAGCGCTATTAGCGGGAGGGGAGCCTACGAGCAGTACTTC; cdr3_aa: CSAISGRGAYEQYF
v_call: TRBV25-1; d_call: .; j_call: TRBJ2-5; clone_size: .; cdr3_nt: TGTGCCAGCAGTCTCAGCGAGACCCAGTACTTC; cdr3_aa: CASSLSETQYF
v_call: TRBV27; d_call: .; j_call: TRBJ2-2; clone_size: .; cdr3_nt: .; cdr3_aa: CASSWTGVPGELFF
v_call: TRBV2; d_call: .; j_call: TRBJ2-1; clone_size: .; cdr3_nt: TGTGCCAGCAGTGGGGGTCCTAATGAGCAGTTCTTC; cdr3_aa: CASSGGPNEQFF
v_call: TRBV19; d_call: TRBD1; j_call: TRBJ1-1; clone_size: .; cdr3_nt: TGTGCCAGTAGAGTCACAGGGGGTGCGAACACTGAAGCTTTCTTT; cdr3_aa: CASRVTGGANTEAFF
v_call: TRBV5-1; d_call: .; j_call: TRBJ2-2; clone_size: .; cdr3_nt: TGCGCCAGCACCCCCGGGGGTGCCGGGGAGCTGTTTTTT; cdr3_aa: CASTPGGAGELFF
v_call: TRBV5-8; d_call: .; j_call: TRBJ2-1; clone_size: few; cdr3_nt: TGTGCCAGCCCTGGGTTACAGCATCCCGCGAGTGCTGTGGACAATGAGCAGTTCTTC; cdr3_aa: CASPGLQHPASAVDNEQFF
v_call: TRBV27; d_call: .; j_call: TRBJ2-1; clone_size: .; cdr3_nt: TGTGCCAGCAGGACAAGTGGTGGATTATACAATGAGCAGTTCTTC; cdr3_aa: CASRTSGGLYNEQFF
v_call: TRBV6-1; d_call: .; j_call: TRBJ1-1; clone_size: .; cdr3_nt: TGTGCCAGCAGCTCACCGGGGGGGCTGGCAGCTTTCTTT; cdr3_aa: CASSSPGGLAAFF
v_call: TRBV4-2; d_call: TRBD2; j_call: TRBJ2-7; clone_size: .; cdr3_nt: TGTGCCAGCAGCCAGGAGGGACTAGCGGGAGTCGAGCAGTACTTC; cdr3_aa: CASSQEGLAGVEQYF
v_call: TRBV4-1; d_call: .; j_call: TRBJ2-2; clone_size: .; cdr3_nt: TGCGCCAGCAGCCAAGTCACGGGTCCCGGGGAGCTGTTTTTT; cdr3_aa: CASSQVTGPGELFF
v_call: TRBV15; d_call: TRBD1; j_call: TRBJ2-2; clone_size: .; cdr3_nt: TGTGCCACAAACAGGGGGCGCACCGGGGAGCTGTTTTTT; cdr3_aa: CATNRGRTGELFF
v_call: TRBV6-6; d_call: .; j_call: TRBJ2-7; clone_size: .; cdr3_nt: TGTGCCAGCAGTCAATTGGGACACCTCTCCTACGAGCAGTACTTC; cdr3_aa: CASSQLGHLSYEQYF
v_call: TRBV7-2; d_call: TRBD1; j_call: TRBJ2-2; clone_size: .; cdr3_nt: TGTGCCAGCAGCTTATCGACAGGGTTCGGCGGGGAGCTGTTTTTT; cdr3_aa: CASSLSTGFGGELFF
v_call: TRBV28; d_call: .; j_call: TRBJ2-7; clone_size: .; cdr3_nt: TGTGCCAGCAGTTTAAGGGCGACAGGCCGATTATCCTACGAGCAGTACTTC; cdr3_aa: CASSLRATGRLSYEQYF
v_call: TRBV5-1; d_call: TRBD1; j_call: TRBJ1-1; clone_size: .; cdr3_nt: TGCGCCAGCCGCAGGGGGGGCATGAACACTGAAGCTTTCTTT; cdr3_aa: CASRRGGMNTEAFF
v_call: TRBV6-1; d_call: .; j_call: TRBJ1-1; clone_size: .; cdr3_nt: TGTGCCAGCAGCCGTAAGGAGAACACTGAAGCTTTCTTT; cdr3_aa: CASSRKENTEAFF
v_call: TRBV7-2; d_call: TRBD1; j_call: TRBJ1-2; clone_size: .; cdr3_nt: TGTGCCAGCAGCTTAGCGTTTGGACAGGGGATTCGAGAAGGTTACACCTTC; cdr3_aa: CASSLAFGQGIREGYTF
v_call: TRBV9; d_call: .; j_call: TRBJ2-3; clone_size: .; cdr3_nt: TGTGCCAGCAGCGTAGAGGGCGGGGGCCTTGGCACGCAGTATTTT; cdr3_aa: CASSVEGGGLGTQYF